The source of this TCR beta chain is a study of glioma-infiltrating T cells. General observations from the study: Tissue-blood divergence was below expectation in non-neoplastic patients, above in gliomas. Only very few CDR3 sequences appeared in both tissue and blood.

This clonotype was recorded a few times. The target antigen is unknown. Between the trimmed V and J ends, which lost 4 bases and 0 bases, there was a span of 13 bases. This CDR3 contains 16 residues. Germline assignment: CDR1 MGHRA and CDR2 YSYEKL. Using RNA template, CDR3s of TCR alpha and beta were amplified with iRepertoire arm-PCR. Tissue mRNA or PBMC total RNA, roughly 90-450 ng, went into one-step reverse transcription and amplification. In TCRdb, the multiplex PCR reads were re-called with MiXCR into one record per CDR3 protein. Here the sample spans about 110,000 distinct CDR3 sequences, around 25% being singletons.

This sequence originates from a human donor with low-grade glioma or glioblastoma, undergoing nonglioma brain surgery, or in good health (not recorded which). V usage is TRBV4-1 and J usage is TRBJ2-4; D unclear. The sample was glioma tissue, nonneoplastic brain tissue, or PBMCs (not recorded which). The CDR3 DNA reads TGCGCCAGCAGCCTGGAGTCGTCCTCAGCCAAAAACATTCAGTACTTC. It yields the protein CASSLESSSAKNIQYF.